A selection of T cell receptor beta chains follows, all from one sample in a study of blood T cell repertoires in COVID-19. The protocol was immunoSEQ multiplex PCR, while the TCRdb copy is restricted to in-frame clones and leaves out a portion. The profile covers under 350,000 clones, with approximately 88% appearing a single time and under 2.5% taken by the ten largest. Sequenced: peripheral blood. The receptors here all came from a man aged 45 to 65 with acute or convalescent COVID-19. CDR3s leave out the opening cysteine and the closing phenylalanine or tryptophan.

cdr3_aa: ASSLTGSYGYT
v_call: TRBV5-1
j_call: TRBJ1-2

cdr3_aa: ASSQVGGQGPSGANVLT
v_call: TRBV3-1/TRBV3-2
j_call: TRBJ2-6

cdr3_aa: ASSQDPRGELF
v_call: TRBV4-1
j_call: TRBJ2-2

cdr3_aa: AISVGQGRSGNTIY
v_call: TRBV10-3
j_call: TRBJ1-3

cdr3_aa: ASSLVAGGTNEKLF
v_call: TRBV5-5
j_call: TRBJ1-4

cdr3_aa: ASSLTTGPYEQY
v_call: TRBV27
j_call: TRBJ2-7

cdr3_aa: ASSVDGTGELF
v_call: TRBV9
j_call: TRBJ2-2

cdr3_aa: ASREDSEQF
v_call: TRBV6-1
j_call: TRBJ2-1

cdr3_aa: ASSAGDRNTGELF
v_call: TRBV9
j_call: TRBJ2-2

cdr3_aa: AWSTSDYGYT
v_call: TRBV30
j_call: TRBJ1-2

cdr3_aa: ASSGDTFGEKLF
v_call: TRBV5-1
j_call: TRBJ1-4

cdr3_aa: ASSLDSSYGYT
v_call: TRBV12-3/TRBV12-4
j_call: TRBJ1-2

cdr3_aa: ASSWTSLSTGELF
v_call: TRBV7-6
j_call: TRBJ2-2

cdr3_aa: ASRGQGSTEAF
v_call: TRBV19
j_call: TRBJ1-1

cdr3_aa: AWSAGGGEETQY
v_call: TRBV30
j_call: TRBJ2-5

cdr3_aa: ASRSRGGSTDTQY
v_call: TRBV7-3
j_call: TRBJ2-3

cdr3_aa: ASSPRTETYEQY
v_call: TRBV9
j_call: TRBJ2-7

cdr3_aa: ASSFQGSPLH
v_call: TRBV11-2
j_call: TRBJ1-6

cdr3_aa: ASSPANSPLH
v_call: TRBV7-9
j_call: TRBJ1-6

cdr3_aa: ASSLMKLGQGENTEAF
v_call: TRBV5-6
j_call: TRBJ1-1

cdr3_aa: ASSLGSWGSQETQY
v_call: TRBV5-1
j_call: TRBJ2-5

cdr3_aa: ASSPYPGETQY
v_call: TRBV18
j_call: TRBJ2-5

cdr3_aa: ASSVNELLGYT
v_call: TRBV9
j_call: TRBJ1-2

cdr3_aa: ASKIQGDYGYT
v_call: TRBV12-3/TRBV12-4
j_call: TRBJ1-2

cdr3_aa: ASSRPGQGGEKLF
v_call: TRBV6-5
j_call: TRBJ1-4

cdr3_aa: SVEGTGELSPDTQY
v_call: TRBV29-1
j_call: TRBJ2-3

cdr3_aa: ASSPLPTGSRGGGYT
v_call: TRBV18
j_call: TRBJ1-2

cdr3_aa: ASSLPDRGDGANVLT
v_call: TRBV5-4
j_call: TRBJ2-6

cdr3_aa: ASSVRGSTETQY
v_call: TRBV9
j_call: TRBJ2-5

cdr3_aa: ASSPTVLNEQF
v_call: TRBV27
j_call: TRBJ2-1

cdr3_aa: ASSPADRGTYEQY
v_call: TRBV4-1
j_call: TRBJ2-7

cdr3_aa: ASSPGLAGVNEQF
v_call: TRBV7-2
j_call: TRBJ2-1

cdr3_aa: ASSYGSGPSTDTQY
v_call: TRBV6-5
j_call: TRBJ2-3

cdr3_aa: ASSVASRQEQY
v_call: TRBV9
j_call: TRBJ2-7

cdr3_aa: ASSPLRDRNNYGYT
v_call: TRBV6-6
j_call: TRBJ1-2

cdr3_aa: ASSESREQY
v_call: TRBV2
j_call: TRBJ2-7

cdr3_aa: ASSEAGGPPYEQY
v_call: TRBV6-1
j_call: TRBJ2-7

cdr3_aa: ASSMGTSYEQY
v_call: TRBV7-9
j_call: TRBJ2-7

cdr3_aa: AISPTGAGELF
v_call: TRBV10-3
j_call: TRBJ2-2

cdr3_aa: ASSLGGSGTSTDTQY
v_call: TRBV5-1
j_call: TRBJ2-3

cdr3_aa: SVEDQGVRAF
v_call: TRBV29-1
j_call: TRBJ1-1

cdr3_aa: ASSPAEGGEKLF
v_call: TRBV18
j_call: TRBJ1-4

cdr3_aa: ATSDPRTSGGFSDTQY
v_call: TRBV24-1
j_call: TRBJ2-3

cdr3_aa: ASSLNAGGDGYT
v_call: TRBV7-2
j_call: TRBJ1-2

cdr3_aa: ASNPSTQSGYEQY
v_call: TRBV7-8
j_call: TRBJ2-7

cdr3_aa: ASTRGGARGIRTDTQY
v_call: TRBV5-4
j_call: TRBJ2-3